The source of this TCR beta chain is a study of blood T cells in healthy people across ages. The CDR3 extends over 15 amino acids. Per the germline V gene, CDR1 is MNHEY and CDR2 is SVGAGI. V was pared by 2 bases and J by 6 bases, with 13 bases between. Sample-barcoded 5' priming and a J-beta primer mix drove a second PCR of about 6 to 12 cycles. A single record per CDR3 protein comes from TCRdb applying MiXCR to the 5' RACE reads. The sample holds around 1.7 million distinct CDR3 sequences, 28% seen once. Sequencing was done on a sample of blood. This chain joins TRBV6-5 and TRBJ1-4, with a weak D call TRBD1 (6 bases). The origin of this receptor is a woman younger than 45 in good health. CDR3 sequence (DNA): TGTGCCAGCAGTTACCGCCAGGGGTGGGATGAAAAACTGTTTTTT. It encodes CASSYRQGWDEKLFF.